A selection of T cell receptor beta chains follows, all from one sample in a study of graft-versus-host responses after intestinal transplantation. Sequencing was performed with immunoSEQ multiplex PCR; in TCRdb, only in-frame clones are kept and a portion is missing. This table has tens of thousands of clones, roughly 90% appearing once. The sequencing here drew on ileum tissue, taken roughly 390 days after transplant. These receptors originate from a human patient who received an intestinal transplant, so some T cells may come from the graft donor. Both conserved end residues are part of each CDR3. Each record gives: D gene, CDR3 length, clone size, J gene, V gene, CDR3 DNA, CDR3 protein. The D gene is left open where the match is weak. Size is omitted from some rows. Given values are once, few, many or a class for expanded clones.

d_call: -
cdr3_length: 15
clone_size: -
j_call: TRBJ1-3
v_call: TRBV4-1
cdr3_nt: TGCGCCAGCAGCAGAAAGAGACTATCTGGAAACACCATATATTTT
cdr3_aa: CASSRKRLSGNTIYF

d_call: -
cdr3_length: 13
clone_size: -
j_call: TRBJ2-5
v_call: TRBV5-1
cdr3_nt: TGCGCCAGCAGCTTGTGTCTACAAGAGACCCAGTACTTC
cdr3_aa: CASSLCLQETQYF

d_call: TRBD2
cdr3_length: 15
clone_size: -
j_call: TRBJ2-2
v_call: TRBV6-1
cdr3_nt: TGTGCCAGCAGTGAACTTAGCGGGGGTGGCGGGGAGCTGTTTTTT
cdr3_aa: CASSELSGGGGELFF

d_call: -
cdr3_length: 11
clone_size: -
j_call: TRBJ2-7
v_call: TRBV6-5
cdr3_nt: TGTGCCAGCAGTACAGGATACGAGCAGTACTTC
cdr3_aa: CASSTGYEQYF

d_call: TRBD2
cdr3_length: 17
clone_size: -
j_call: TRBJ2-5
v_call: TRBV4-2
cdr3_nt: TGTGCCAGCAGCCAGGGGAATAGCGGGGGGGCCGAGGAGACCCAGTACTTC
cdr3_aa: CASSQGNSGGAEETQYF

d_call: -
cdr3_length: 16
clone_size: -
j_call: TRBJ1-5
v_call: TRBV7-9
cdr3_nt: TGTGCCAGCAGCTTAGGGTGGGCAGGGGACAATCAGCCCCAGCATTTT
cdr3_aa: CASSLGWAGDNQPQHF

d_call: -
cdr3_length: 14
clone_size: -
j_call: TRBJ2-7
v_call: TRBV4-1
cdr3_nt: TGCGCCAGCAGCCCCAACAGGGGAGGCTACGAGCAGTACTTC
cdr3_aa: CASSPNRGGYEQYF

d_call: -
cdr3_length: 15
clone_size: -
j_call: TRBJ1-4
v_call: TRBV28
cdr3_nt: TGTGCCAGCAGGTCAACAGGGAAGACTAATGAAAAACTGTTTTTT
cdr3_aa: CASRSTGKTNEKLFF

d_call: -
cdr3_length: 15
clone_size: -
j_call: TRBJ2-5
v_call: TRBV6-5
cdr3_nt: TGTGCCAGCAGTTACTCGAGCTCCGGGGTTGAGACCCAGTACTTC
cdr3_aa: CASSYSSSGVETQYF

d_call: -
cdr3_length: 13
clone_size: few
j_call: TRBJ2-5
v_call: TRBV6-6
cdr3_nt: TGTGCCAGCAGAGCCTCTTCACGAGAGACCCAGTACTTC
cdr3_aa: CASRASSRETQYF

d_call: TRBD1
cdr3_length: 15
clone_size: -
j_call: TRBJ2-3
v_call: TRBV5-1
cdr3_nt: TGCGCCAGCAGCCCCAGGACAGGGAAGACAGATACGCAGTATTTT
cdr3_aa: CASSPRTGKTDTQYF

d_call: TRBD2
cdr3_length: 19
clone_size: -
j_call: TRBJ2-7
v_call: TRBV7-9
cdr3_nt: TGTGCCAGCAGCACTAGTACCGGGACTAGCGGGTTCAGCTCCTACGAGCAGTACTTC
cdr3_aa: CASSTSTGTSGFSSYEQYF

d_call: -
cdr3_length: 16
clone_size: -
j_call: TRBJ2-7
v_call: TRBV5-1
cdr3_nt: TGCGCCAGCAGCTCATCGGGGGATTTTCAATTCTACGAGCAGTACTTC
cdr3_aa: CASSSSGDFQFYEQYF

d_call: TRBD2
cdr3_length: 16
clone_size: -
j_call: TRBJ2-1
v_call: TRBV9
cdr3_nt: TGTGCCAGCAGCCCCGGGACTAGGAGCTCCTACAATGAGCAGTTCTTC
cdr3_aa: CASSPGTRSSYNEQFF

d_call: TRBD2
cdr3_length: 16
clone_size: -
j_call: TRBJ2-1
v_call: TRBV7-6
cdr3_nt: TGTGCCAGCAGCTCAGACTGGGGGGGATCCTACAATGAGCAGTTCTTC
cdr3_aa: CASSSDWGGSYNEQFF

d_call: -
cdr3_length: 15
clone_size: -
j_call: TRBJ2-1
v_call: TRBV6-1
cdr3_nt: TGTGCCAGCAGCCCTTGGAGTGGAGGGGGTAATGAGCAGTTCTTC
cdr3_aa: CASSPWSGGGNEQFF

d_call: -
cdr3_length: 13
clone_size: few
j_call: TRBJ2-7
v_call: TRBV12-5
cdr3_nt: TGTGCTAGGCGAGGTGGAGCCACCTACGAGCAGTACTTC
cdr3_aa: CARRGGATYEQYF

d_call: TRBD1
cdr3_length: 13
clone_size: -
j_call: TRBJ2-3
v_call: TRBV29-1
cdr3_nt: TGCAGCGTTTGGACAGGGGCGACAGATACGCAGTATTTT
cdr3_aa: CSVWTGATDTQYF

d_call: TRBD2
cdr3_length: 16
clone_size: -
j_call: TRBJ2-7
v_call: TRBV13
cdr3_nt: TGTGCCAGCAGCCCCGGACTAGCGGGACTCTCCTACGAGCAGTACTTC
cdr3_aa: CASSPGLAGLSYEQYF

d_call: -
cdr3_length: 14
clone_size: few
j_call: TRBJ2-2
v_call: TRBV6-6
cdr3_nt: TGTGCCAGCAGACCGACAGGGAACACCGGGGAGCTGTTTTTT
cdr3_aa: CASRPTGNTGELFF

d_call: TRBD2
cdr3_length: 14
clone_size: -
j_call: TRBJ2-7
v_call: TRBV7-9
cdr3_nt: TGTGCCAGCAGCCCAAACGGGGGGTTCTACGAGCAGTACTTC
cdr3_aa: CASSPNGGFYEQYF

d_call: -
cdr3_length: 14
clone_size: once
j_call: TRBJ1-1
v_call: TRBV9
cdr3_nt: TGTGCCAGCAGCGCAAGAGGGGTAGGGACTGAAGCTTTCTTT
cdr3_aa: CASSARGVGTEAFF

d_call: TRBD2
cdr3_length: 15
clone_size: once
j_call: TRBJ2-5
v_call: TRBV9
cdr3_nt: TGTGCCAGCAGCGCTAGCGGGGGGGCCGCAGAGACCCAGTACTTC
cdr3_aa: CASSASGGAAETQYF

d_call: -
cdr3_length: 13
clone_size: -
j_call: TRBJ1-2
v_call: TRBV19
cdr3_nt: TGTGCCAGTCGCGAACGGATTGGCTATGGCTACACCTTC
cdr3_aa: CASRERIGYGYTF

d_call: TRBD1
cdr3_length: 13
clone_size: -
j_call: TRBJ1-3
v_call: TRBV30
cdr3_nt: TGTGCCTGGGACAGGGGGGCTGGAAACACCATATATTTT
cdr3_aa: CAWDRGAGNTIYF

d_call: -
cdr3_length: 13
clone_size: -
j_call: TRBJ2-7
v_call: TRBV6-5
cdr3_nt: TGTGCCTGCACAGGGGGGGTCTCCTACGAGCAGTACTTC
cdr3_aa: CACTGGVSYEQYF

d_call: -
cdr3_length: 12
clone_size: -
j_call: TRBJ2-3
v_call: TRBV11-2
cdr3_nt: TGTGCCAGCAGCTTCGGGGCGGATACGCAGTATTTT
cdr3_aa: CASSFGADTQYF